This TCR beta chain is from a study of T-cell reconstitution after alpha-beta-depleted transplantation in children. Study-level results: The authors attributed T-cell counts and diversity one year after transplant mostly to newly produced T cells.

The CDR3 runs 15 residues. CDR1 is SGHVS, CDR2 FQNEAQ, per germline. V was clipped by 5 bases and J by 5 bases, with 19 bases between them. This clonotype was seen many times. What it binds is not known. TCRbeta library construction was performed incorporating unique molecular identifiers. TCRdb re-called the PCR reads with MiXCR, one entry per CDR3 protein. This sample has hundreds of thousands of distinct CDR3 sequences; around 13% occur once, and the top ten carry 2.2%. The receptor was isolated from a male patient younger than 18 who had a stem cell transplant for acute myeloid leukemia, so the T cells may come from the graft donor. V gene TRBV7-8 combines with J gene TRBJ2-7; D is ambiguous. The sequencing here drew on PBMCs, mostly from graft donor cells, taken 360 days after TCRalphabeta/CD19-depleted stem cell transplant. The CDR3 DNA is TGTGCCAGCAGCCCGGCCGGCCTTAAGCTCCACGAGCAGTACTTC. This sequence encodes CASSPAGLKLHEQYF. Full variable domain (outside the CDR3, taken from reference TRBV7-8 and TRBJ2-7): GAGVSQSPRYKVAKRGQDVALRCDPISGHVSLFWYQQALGQGPEFLTYFQNEAQLDKSGLPSDRFFAERPEGSVSTLKIQRTQQEDSAVYLCASSPAGLKLHEQYFGPGTRLTVT.